This entry describes one TCR beta chain. During active infection, Seattle patients enrolled and were then monitored through disease. Per the original data handling: By means of reference gene primer amplification, nucleated cell counts were estimated. The method was immunoSEQ multiplex PCR; TCRdb's version includes in-frame clones alone and lacks a portion of them. V and J calls and clone size are as listed in that table; D and trimming were resolved from the DNA. Found here are about 310,000 clones, 75% to 90% of them singletons; the top ten hold roughly 2.9%. This record comes from a study of blood T cell repertoires in COVID-19. As for the study in general: Specimens from acute and convalescent COVID-19 originated in the United States, Italy and Spain. Sources were T cells, B-cell-depleted T cells, or PBMCs; the material itself was cDNA or gDNA.

This CDR3 region has 14 residues. Trimming took 4 bases from V and 7 from J; bases not matched to a gene: 7. Germline V gene data show CDR1 as SGHNT and CDR2 as YYREEE (reference sequence). The sequence was obtained from a woman aged 25-40 years with COVID-19, enrolled during active disease. Sequencing was done on a sample of peripheral blood. The V and J genes are TRBV5-4 and TRBJ2-1; 8 bases map to TRBD1. The CDR3 coding sequence is TGTGCCAGCAGCCCGGACAGGGTTCGGAATGAGCAGTTCTTC. It specifies CASSPDRVRNEQFF. The full variable domain, with the rest looked up from reference TRBV5-4 and TRBJ2-1, is ETGVTQSPTHLIKTRGQQVTLRCSSQSGHNTVSWYQQALGQGPQFIFQYYREEENGRGNFPPRFSGLQFPNYSSELNVNALELDDSALYLCASSPDRVRNEQFFGPGTRLTVL.